This TCR beta chain is from a study of blood T cell repertoires in COVID-19. Overall study: Acute and convalescent COVID-19 specimens originated in the United States, Italy and Spain. The cDNA or gDNA used as material had been derived from T cells, B-cell-depleted T cells, or PBMCs.

J was trimmed by 0 bases and V by 3 bases; bases with no gene match: 2. The CDR3 has 16 residues. Germline CDR1 and CDR2: SGHNT and YYREEE (reference sequence). Original processing notes: Counts of nucleated cells, estimated from reference gene primer amplification, were obtained. Clones were sequenced by immunoSEQ multiplex PCR, and TCRdb holds only the in-frame ones, with some missing. Clone size and V and J calls were adopted from that table, with D and trimming inferred from the DNA. The sample lists over 200,000 clones; 92% were seen once. V and J are TRBV5-4 and TRBJ2-2, with 10 nucleotides matching TRBD2. Sample: peripheral blood. The TCR sequence derives from a man aged 25-45 years with acute or convalescent COVID-19. The CDR3 sequence: CASSSGLAANTGELFF. The CDR3 coding sequence is TGTGCCAGCAGCTCTGGACTAGCGGCGAACACCGGGGAGCTGTTTTTT.